This T cell receptor beta chain emerged from a study of T cell responses to AZD1222 COVID-19 vaccine. The study's findings and limits: CD4 TCRs linked to vaccination spanned spike, dominating at 160-218 and 743-854.

Using immunoSEQ multiplex PCR, the repertoire was profiled, and TCRdb retains in-frame clones only, with some absent. Here the sample spans some 180,000 clones, 80% to 90% being singletons. Germline V gene sequence: CDR1 GTSNPN, CDR2 SVGIG (reference sequence). There are 14 residues in the CDR3. V trimming: 4 bases; J trimming: 10 bases; junction bases outside the gene matches: 8. Worth noting for this clone: What it binds is unknown.

The source material was peripheral blood, sampled on day 0 of AZD1222 vaccination. The chain couples TRBV30 to TRBJ1-6; 9 bases align to TRBD1. This TCR was recovered from an adult in good health. CDR3 sequence: CAWTRDRVESPLHF. CDR3 sequence (DNA): TGTGCCTGGACCCGGGACAGGGTAGAATCACCCCTCCACTTT.